This TCR beta chain derives from a study of shared clonotypes between healthy human individuals. Clones were sequenced by immunoSEQ multiplex PCR, and TCRdb holds only the in-frame ones, with some missing. Of over 2 million clones listed, 85% to 95% were seen once; the top ten hold more than 0.1%. The CDR3 covers 14 residues. From germline, CDR1 is LGHNA and CDR2 YNFKEQ. Trimming removed 3 bases at V and 4 bases at J, with 12 bases between. This clone came up once. Other nucleotide sequences from this sample produce the same CDR3. The chain couples TRBV4-2 to TRBJ2-5; D might be TRBD2 (7 bases). This TCR was recovered from a man aged 18 to 30 in good health. The sequenced sample consisted of naive CD4+ T cells sorted from blood. Subset here: CD45RA+ positively selected. The CDR3 here is CASSQGGLGETQYF. The CDR3 nucleotides are TGTGCCAGCAGCCAGGGGGGGCTAGGAGAGACCCAGTACTTC.